One T cell receptor beta chain is described in this entry. What antigen it recognizes has not been identified. Nothing much larger sits one base from this clone, and base qualities are not available. This record comes from a study of sequential checkpoint blockade in melanoma (dated by TCRdb to between 2018 and 2021). As for the study more broadly: Using 1:1 randomization, the trial assigned patients either to first-line nivolumab followed by ipilimumab (arm A) or to ipilimumab followed by nivolumab (arm B). Maintenance nivolumab came after each of the two trial sequences. TCRbeta immunosequencing was performed on DNA from fewer than 95 pretreatment melanoma tumor samples. For approximately 22 patients, matched tumor biopsies were taken both before treatment and at week 13, after single-agent nivolumab (arm A) or ipilimumab (arm B). The same lesion was the source of approximately 79% of the matched pre- and post-treatment tumor biopsy pairs.

This specimen's treatment or condition label, per the study, means: randomized to nivolumab then ipilimumab (arm A) or the reverse (arm B). None of the patients in the trial had previously been given DNA-damaging chemotherapy. The samples were obtained from melanoma patients enrolled in CheckMate 064, an open-label, randomized phase II trial testing sequential checkpoint blockade. Tumor TCR sequencing used genomic DNA from formalin-fixed paraffin-embedded (FFPE) tissue samples. Results the study describes overall, beyond this receptor: The model for predicting response that combines TCR metrics with mutation burden needs to be validated in larger, independent patient cohorts. Patients with increases in tumor T-cell fraction and clonality by week 13 were approximately 30 times more likely to achieve clinical benefit. PD-L1 staining and CD8+ T-cell counts correlated with tumor T-cell fraction and clonality, whereas mutational load did not. In the nivolumab-first arm (arm A), pretreatment tumor TIL clonality was associated with response (P = .04). Within-arm analyses of tumor T-cell fraction were limited by small sample sizes and reduced statistical power.

The immunoSEQ Assay was used to immunosequence TCRbeta CDR3 regions from genomic DNA. Genomic DNA was amplified by bias-controlled multiplex PCR before high-throughput sequencing. Processing in the source paper ran as follows. To quantify the absolute abundance of each unique TCRbeta CDR3 region, the sequences were collapsed and filtered. Clonality, defined as 1 minus Pielou's evenness, was calculated using only productive rearrangements. Tumor T-cell fraction was calculated by normalizing TCRbeta template counts to the amount of usable DNA, which was estimated from several housekeeping genes. Clones with significantly greater frequencies in on-treatment versus baseline samples were identified using a previously published method. TCRdb holds this immuneACCESS table with in-frame rearrangements only. Some clones are missing; in checked studies, unresolved V genes explain under half, and the rest has no known cause. V, J and clone size are taken as reported in that table, and D and trimming were inferred from the DNA itself. The sample records 10,000 or so clones, about 26% of which are singletons. The ten largest clones represent more than 25% of the sample.

CDR1 and CDR2 are drawn from the germline V gene: SGHNT, YENEEA. V lost 6 bases and J lost 4 bases, and the count of bases not matched to a germline gene is 6. The CDR3 has 15 amino acids, counting the end cysteine and phenylalanine. The retained sequence is limited to the CDR3, 45 bases, with the frame set at the first base. This receptor was taken from a human donor with melanoma. This sequence uses TRBV11-3 and TRBJ2-1, with 10 middle bases fitting TRBD2. Source: tumor tissue (inferred from file names), taken from a patient given nivolumab and ipilimumab in sequence. For the CDR3, the sequence is CASRSTSGAYNEQFF. The DNA is as follows: TGTGCCAGCAGAAGTACTAGCGGGGCATACAATGAGCAGTTCTTC.